This T cell receptor (beta chain) derives from a study of blood T cell repertoires in COVID-19. In the study overall: Collection of acute and convalescent COVID-19 samples took place in the United States, Italy and Spain.

Per the original methods: How many nucleated cells were present was estimated from reference gene primer amplification. Profiled with immunoSEQ multiplex PCR; TCRdb holds only in-frame clones, not every one. V and J calls and clone size are copied from that table; D and trimming were computed from the DNA. The sample holds approximately 260,000 clones, roughly 89% seen once. This CDR3 has 15 residues. V was pared by 4 bases and J by 2 bases, with 14 bases between. Germline V gives CDR1 SEHNR, CDR2 FQNEAQ (reference sequence). Sequences were obtained from peripheral blood. This clonotype was obtained from a woman aged 40 to 50 who had recovered from COVID-19. The chain links TRBV7-9 to TRBJ1-2; D uncertain. The CDR3 DNA sequence: TGTGCCAGCAGCTCCGAGGAGGTCCCCAACTATGGCTACACCTTC. Translation gives CASSSEEVPNYGYTF.